This TCR beta chain was sequenced during a study of CD8 T cells in Susac syndrome. Whole-study results and caveats: The study's TCR sequencing and HLA analysis covered a relatively small number of individuals, and the study acknowledged this.

Reverse transcription of roughly 0.5 to 1 ug RNA was carried out with random hexamers. MiXCR, run by TCRdb on the immunoSEQ multiplex PCR reads, gives a single entry per CDR3 protein. This sample yields more than 100,000 distinct CDR3 sequences, of which 90% to 95% are seen a single time; about 0.28% belongs to the top ten. About this clonotype itself: The antigen is undetermined.

Sequencing was done on a sample of CD8+ T cells from PBMCs. The TCR comes from a human donor with Susac syndrome.

CDR3 nucleotide sequence: TGCGCCAGCAGCCAAGCCGCCGGGGACAACTCCTACGAGCAGTACTTC. This sequence encodes CASSQAAGDNSYEQYF. The V and J genes are TRBV4-1 and TRBJ2-7; D might be TRBD1 (6 bases). Germline V gives CDR1 MGHRA, CDR2 YSYEKL. CDR3 length: 16 amino acids. V shed 1 base and J shed 0 bases, with 13 bases lying between them.